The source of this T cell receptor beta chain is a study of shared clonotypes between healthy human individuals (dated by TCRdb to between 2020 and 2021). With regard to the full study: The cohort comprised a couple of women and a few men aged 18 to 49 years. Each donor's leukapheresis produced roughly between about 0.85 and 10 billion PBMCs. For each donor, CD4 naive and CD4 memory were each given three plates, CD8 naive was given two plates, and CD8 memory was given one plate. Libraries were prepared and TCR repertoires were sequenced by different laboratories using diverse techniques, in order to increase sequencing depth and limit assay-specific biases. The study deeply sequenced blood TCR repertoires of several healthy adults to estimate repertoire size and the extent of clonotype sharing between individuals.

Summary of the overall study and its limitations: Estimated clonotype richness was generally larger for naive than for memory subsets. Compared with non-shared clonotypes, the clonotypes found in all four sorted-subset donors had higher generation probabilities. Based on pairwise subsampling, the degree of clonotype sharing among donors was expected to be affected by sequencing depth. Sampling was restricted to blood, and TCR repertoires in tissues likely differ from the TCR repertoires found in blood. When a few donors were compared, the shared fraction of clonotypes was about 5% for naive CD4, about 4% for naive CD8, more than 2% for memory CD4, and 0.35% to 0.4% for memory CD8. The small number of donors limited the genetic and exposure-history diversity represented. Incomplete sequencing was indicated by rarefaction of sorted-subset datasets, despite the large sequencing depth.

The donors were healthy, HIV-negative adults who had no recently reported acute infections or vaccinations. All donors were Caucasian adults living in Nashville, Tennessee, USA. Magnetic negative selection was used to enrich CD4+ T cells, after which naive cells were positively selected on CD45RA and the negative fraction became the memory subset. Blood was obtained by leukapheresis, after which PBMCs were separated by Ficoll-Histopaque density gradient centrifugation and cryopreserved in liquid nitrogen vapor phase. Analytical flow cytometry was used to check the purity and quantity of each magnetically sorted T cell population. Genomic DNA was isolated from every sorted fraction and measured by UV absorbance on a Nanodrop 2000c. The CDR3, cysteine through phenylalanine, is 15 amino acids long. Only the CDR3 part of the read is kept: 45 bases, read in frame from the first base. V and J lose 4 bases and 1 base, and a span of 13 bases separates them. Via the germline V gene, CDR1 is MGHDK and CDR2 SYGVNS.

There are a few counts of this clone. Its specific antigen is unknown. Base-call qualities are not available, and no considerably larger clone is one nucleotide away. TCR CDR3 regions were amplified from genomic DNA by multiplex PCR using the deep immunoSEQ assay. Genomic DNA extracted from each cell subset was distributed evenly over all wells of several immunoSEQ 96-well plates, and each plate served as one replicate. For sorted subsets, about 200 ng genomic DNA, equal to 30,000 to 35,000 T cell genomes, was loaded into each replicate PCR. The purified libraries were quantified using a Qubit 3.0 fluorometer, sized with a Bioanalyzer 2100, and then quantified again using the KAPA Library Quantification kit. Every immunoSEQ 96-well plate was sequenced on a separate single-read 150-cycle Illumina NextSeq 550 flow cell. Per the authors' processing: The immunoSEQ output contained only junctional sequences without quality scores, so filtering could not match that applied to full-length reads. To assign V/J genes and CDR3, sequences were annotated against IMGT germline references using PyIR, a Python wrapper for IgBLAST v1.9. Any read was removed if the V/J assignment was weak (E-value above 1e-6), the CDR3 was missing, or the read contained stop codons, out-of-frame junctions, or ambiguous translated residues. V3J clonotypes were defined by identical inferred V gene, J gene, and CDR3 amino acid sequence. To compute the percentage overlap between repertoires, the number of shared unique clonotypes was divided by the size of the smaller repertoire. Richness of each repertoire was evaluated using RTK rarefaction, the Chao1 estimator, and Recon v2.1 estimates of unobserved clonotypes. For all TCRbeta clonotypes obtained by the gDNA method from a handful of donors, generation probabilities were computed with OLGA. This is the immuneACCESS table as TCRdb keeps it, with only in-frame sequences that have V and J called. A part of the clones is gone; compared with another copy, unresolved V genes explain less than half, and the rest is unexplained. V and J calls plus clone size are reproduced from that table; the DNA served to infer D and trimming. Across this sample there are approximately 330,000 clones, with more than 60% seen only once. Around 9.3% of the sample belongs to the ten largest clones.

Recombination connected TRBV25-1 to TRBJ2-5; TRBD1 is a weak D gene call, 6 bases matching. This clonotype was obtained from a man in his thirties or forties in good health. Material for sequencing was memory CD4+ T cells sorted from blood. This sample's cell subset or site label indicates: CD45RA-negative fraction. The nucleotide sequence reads TGTGCCAGCAGTGCCTCAGGGGCGGCCCAAGAGACCCAGTACTTC. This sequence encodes CASSASGAAQETQYF.